These 2 T cell receptor beta chains were all obtained from the same sample, sequenced in a study of stem cell transplantation in POMP-related autoinflammatory disease. General study results and limits: In patients with PRAID, every analyzed T-cell subset tended to show lower diversity and higher clonality. Fewer unique TRB V-J gene pairings were identified in patients with PRAID.

These receptors are not linked to any known antigen. Profiling relied on immunoSEQ multiplex PCR, and the TCRdb table lists in-frame clones only, not all of them. The data hold some 11,000 clones, with around 87% observed a single time. The sample was CD8+ T cells from PBMCs, taken before stem cell transplantation. All receptors come from a human donor with POMP-related autoinflammation and immune dysregulation (PRAID).

This chain connects TRBV27 to TRBJ2-7; unclear D gene. The CDR3 sequence is 12 residues long. From germline, CDR1 is MNHEY and CDR2 SMNVEV (reference sequence). The V end lost 3 bases, the J end lost 5 bases, and 8 bases lay between the germline ends. In DNA form, the CDR3 reads TGTGCCAGCAGTTTGCCCGGGCACGAGCAGTACTTC. Residues: CASSLPGHEQYF.

A single count supports this clone. The rearrangement uses TRBV2 and TRBJ2-7, with D possibly TRBD2 on 7 matching bases. The length of the CDR3 is 15 residues. The V gene's germline CDR1 is SNHLY and CDR2 FYNNEI. Trimming removed 3 bases from V and 2 bases from J, with 14 bases in between. The CDR3 protein is CASSEAWGGPYEQYF. CDR3 coding DNA: TGTGCCAGCAGTGAGGCCTGGGGGGGCCCCTACGAGCAGTACTTC.